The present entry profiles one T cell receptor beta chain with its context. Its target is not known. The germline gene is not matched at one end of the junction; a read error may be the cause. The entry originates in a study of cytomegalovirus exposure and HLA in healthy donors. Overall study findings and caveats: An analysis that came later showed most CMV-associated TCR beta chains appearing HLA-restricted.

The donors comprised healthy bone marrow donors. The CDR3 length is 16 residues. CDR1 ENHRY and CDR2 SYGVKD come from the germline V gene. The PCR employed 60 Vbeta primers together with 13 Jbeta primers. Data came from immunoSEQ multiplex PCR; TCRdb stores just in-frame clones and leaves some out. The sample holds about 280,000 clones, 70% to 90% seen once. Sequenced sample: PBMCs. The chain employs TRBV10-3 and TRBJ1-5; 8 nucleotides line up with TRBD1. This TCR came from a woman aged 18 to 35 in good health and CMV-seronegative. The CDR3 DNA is TGTGCCATCAGTGATCCGCAGGGGGCTAGCGATCAGCCCCAGCATTTT. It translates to CAISDPQGASDQPQHF.